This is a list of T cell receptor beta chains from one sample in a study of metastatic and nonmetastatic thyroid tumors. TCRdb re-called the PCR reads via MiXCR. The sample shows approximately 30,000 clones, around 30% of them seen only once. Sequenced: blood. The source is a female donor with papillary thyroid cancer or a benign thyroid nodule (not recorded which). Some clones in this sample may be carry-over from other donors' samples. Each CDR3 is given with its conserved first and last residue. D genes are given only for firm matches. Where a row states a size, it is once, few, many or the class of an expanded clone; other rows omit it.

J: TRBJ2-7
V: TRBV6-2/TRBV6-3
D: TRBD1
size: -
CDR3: CAITTRGPSSYEQYF
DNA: TGTGCCATCACGACCAGGGGGCCAAGCTCCTACGAGCAGTACTTC

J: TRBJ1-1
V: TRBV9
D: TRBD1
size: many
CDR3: CASSVTGKEDTEAFF
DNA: TGTGCCAGCAGCGTGACAGGGAAGGAGGACACTGAAGCTTTCTTT

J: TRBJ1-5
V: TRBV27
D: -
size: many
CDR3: CATGSVGQGNQPQHF
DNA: TGTGCCACCGGGTCCGTGGGGCAGGGCAATCAGCCCCAGCATTTT

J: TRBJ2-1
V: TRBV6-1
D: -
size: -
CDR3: CASSGAISYNEQFF
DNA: TGTGCCAGCAGTGGAGCCATTTCCTACAATGAGCAGTTCTTC

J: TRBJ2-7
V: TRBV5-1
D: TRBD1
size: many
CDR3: CASSLGTTGDEQYF
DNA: TGCGCCAGCAGCTTGGGGACAACAGGGGACGAGCAGTACTTC

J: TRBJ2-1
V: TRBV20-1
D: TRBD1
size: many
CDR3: CSARADRDNEQFF
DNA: TGCAGTGCTAGAGCGGACAGGGACAATGAGCAGTTCTTC

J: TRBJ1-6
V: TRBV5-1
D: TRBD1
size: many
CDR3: CASSLGTGRLHNSPLHF
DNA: TGCGCCAGCAGCTTGGGGACAGGGAGGCTGCATAATTCACCCCTCCACTTT

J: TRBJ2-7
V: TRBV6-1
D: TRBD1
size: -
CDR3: CASSGDDRGVHSVEQYF
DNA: TGTGCCAGCAGTGGGGACGACAGGGGGGTTCATTCGGTCGAGCAGTACTTC

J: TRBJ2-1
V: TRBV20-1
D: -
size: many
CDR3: CSARDSLRDSYNEQFF
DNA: TGCAGTGCTAGAGATTCGCTACGGGACTCCTACAATGAGCAGTTCTTC

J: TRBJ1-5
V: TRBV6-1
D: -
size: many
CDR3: CASSESQGYQPQHF
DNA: TGTGCCAGCAGTGAGTCACAGGGCTATCAGCCCCAGCATTTT

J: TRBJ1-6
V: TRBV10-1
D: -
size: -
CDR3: CASSERGLWQSNSPLHF
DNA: TGCGCCAGCAGTGAGAGGGGCCTTTGGCAGAGTAATTCACCCCTCCACTTT

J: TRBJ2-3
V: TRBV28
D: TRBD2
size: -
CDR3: CASSLDSGSVTDTQYF
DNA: TGTGCCAGCAGTTTAGATAGCGGGAGTGTCACAGATACGCAGTATTTT

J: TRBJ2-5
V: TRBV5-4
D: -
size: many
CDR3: CASSLEAGETQYF
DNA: TGTGCCAGCAGCTTGGAGGCGGGGGAGACCCAGTACTTC

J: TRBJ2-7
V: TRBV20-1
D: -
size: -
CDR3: CSASGSYEQYF
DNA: TGCAGTGCTAGCGGGAGTTACGAGCAGTACTTC

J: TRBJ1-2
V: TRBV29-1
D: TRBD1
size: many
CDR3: CSAEDRANNGYTF
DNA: TGCAGCGCTGAAGACAGGGCGAATAATGGCTACACCTTC

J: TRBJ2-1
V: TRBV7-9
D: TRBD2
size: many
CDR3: CASITERGRSYNEQFF
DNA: TGTGCCAGCATCACAGAGCGGGGACGCTCCTACAATGAGCAGTTCTTC

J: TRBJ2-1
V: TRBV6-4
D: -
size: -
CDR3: CASSQDEGLQKQFF
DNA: TGTGCCAGCAGCCAAGATGAAGGACTCCAAAAGCAGTTCTTC

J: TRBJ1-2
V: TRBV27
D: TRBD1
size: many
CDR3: CASSLNRGLGYTF
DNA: TGTGCCAGCAGTTTAAACAGGGGGCTTGGCTACACCTTC

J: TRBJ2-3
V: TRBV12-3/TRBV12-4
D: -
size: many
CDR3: CASRTTTDTQYF
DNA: TGTGCCAGCAGGACTACCACAGATACGCAGTATTTT

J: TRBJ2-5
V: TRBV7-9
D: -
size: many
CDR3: CASTEAASETQYF
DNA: TGTGCCAGCACCGAAGCAGCATCAGAGACCCAGTACTTC

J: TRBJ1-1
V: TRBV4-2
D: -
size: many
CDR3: CASSPSTGNTEAFF
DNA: TGTGCCAGCAGCCCCTCGACAGGGAACACTGAAGCTTTCTTT

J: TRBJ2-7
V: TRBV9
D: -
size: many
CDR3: CASSVRFGQASEQYF
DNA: TGTGCCAGCAGCGTAAGGTTCGGGCAGGCAAGTGAGCAGTACTTC

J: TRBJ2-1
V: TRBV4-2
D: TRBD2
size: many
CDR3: CASSQNPGLVQNEQFF
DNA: TGTGCCAGCAGCCAAAATCCGGGACTAGTTCAAAATGAGCAGTTCTTC

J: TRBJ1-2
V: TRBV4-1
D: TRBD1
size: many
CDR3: CASSHLVGQGEFYGYTF
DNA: TGCGCCAGCAGCCACCTGGTTGGACAGGGAGAGTTCTATGGCTACACCTTC

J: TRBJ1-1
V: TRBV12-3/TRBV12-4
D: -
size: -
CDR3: CAISSRSEAFF
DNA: TGTGCCATCAGTTCGAGGTCTGAAGCTTTCTTT

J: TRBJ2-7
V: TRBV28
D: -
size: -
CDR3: CASSLGSSYEQYF
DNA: TGTGCCAGCAGTCTCGGGAGCTCCTACGAGCAGTACTTC

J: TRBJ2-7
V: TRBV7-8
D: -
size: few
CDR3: CASSPHSYEQYF
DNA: TGTGCCAGCAGCCCCCACTCCTACGAGCAGTACTTC

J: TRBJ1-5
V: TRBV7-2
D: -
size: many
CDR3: CASRRTARPIVGGVGNQPQHF
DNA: TGTGCCAGCAGACGTACTGCCCGCCCGATCGTAGGGGGTGTGGGGAATCAGCCCCAGCATTTT

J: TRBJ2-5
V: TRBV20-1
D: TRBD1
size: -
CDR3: CSARKTGPFQETQYF
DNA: TGCAGTGCTAGAAAGACAGGGCCCTTTCAAGAGACCCAGTACTTC

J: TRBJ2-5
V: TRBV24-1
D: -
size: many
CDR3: CATSDVAQETQYF
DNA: TGTGCCACCTCGGACGTTGCCCAAGAGACCCAGTACTTC

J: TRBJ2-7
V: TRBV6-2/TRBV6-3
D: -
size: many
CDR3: CASSYTQTGTEQYF
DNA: TGTGCCAGCAGTTACACTCAAACAGGGACAGAGCAGTACTTC

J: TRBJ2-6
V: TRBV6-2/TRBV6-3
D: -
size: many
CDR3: CASSYHQGLSGANVLTF
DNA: TGTGCCAGCAGTTATCATCAGGGCCTCTCTGGGGCCAACGTCCTGACTTTC

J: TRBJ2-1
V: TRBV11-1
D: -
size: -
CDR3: CASSLRGAQTPRGNEQFF
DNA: TGTGCCAGCAGCCTTAGGGGTGCGCAGACCCCCCGGGGCAATGAGCAGTTCTTC

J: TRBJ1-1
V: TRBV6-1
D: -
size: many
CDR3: CASRLYTGMNTEAFF
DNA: TGTGCCAGCAGACTTTACACAGGGATGAACACTGAAGCTTTCTTT

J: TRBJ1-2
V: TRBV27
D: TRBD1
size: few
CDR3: CASSLSAGTGDYGYTF
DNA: TGTGCCAGCAGTTTATCGGCCGGGACAGGGGACTATGGCTACACCTTC

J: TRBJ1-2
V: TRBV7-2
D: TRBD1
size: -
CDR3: CASSSSRDSPYGYTF
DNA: TGTGCCAGCAGCTCGTCCCGGGACAGTCCCTATGGCTACACCTTC

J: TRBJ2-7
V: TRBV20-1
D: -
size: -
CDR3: CSARGSYEQYF
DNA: TGCAGTGCTAGAGGGTCCTACGAGCAGTACTTC

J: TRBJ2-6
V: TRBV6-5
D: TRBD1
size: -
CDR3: CASISQRDRGSGANVLTF
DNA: TGTGCCAGCATTAGTCAGCGGGACAGGGGTTCTGGGGCCAACGTCCTTACTTTC

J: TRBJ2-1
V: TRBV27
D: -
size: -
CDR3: CASSEYLIVYEQFF
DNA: TGTGCCAGCAGTGAGTACCTTATTGTCTATGAGCAGTTCTTC

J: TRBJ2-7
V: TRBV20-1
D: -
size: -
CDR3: CSARDRPLEQYF
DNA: TGCAGTGCTAGAGATCGGCCTCTCGAGCAGTACTTC

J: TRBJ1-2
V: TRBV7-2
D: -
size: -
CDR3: CASSRTSTYGYTF
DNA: TGTGCCAGCAGCCGGACAAGTACCTATGGCTACACCTTC

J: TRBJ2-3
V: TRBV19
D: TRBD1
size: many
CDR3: CASSIDLGGGDTQYF
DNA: TGTGCCAGTAGTATAGATCTAGGGGGCGGGGATACGCAGTATTTT

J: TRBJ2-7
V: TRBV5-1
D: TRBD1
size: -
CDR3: CASSTWDSPFYEQYF
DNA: TGCGCCAGCAGCACATGGGACAGCCCCTTCTACGAGCAGTACTTC

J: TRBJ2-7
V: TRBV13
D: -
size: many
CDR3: CASSLAQGGHRSYEQYF
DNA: TGTGCCAGCAGCTTAGCCCAAGGGGGGCACCGCTCCTACGAGCAGTACTTC

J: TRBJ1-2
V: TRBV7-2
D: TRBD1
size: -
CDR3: CASSLSTGTGGGYGYTF
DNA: TGTGCCAGCAGCCTATCGACCGGGACAGGGGGCGGCTATGGCTACACCTTC

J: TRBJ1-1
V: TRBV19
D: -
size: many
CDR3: CASSIVSRREHTEAFF
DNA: TGTGCCAGTAGTATCGTGAGTAGGAGGGAGCACACTGAAGCTTTCTTT

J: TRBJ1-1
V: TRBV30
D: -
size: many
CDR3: CAWRRDQVNTEAFF
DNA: TGTGCCTGGAGGAGAGATCAAGTAAACACTGAAGCTTTCTTT

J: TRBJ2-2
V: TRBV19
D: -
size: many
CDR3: CASTPGQNTGELFF
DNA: TGTGCCAGTACCCCGGGACAGAACACCGGGGAGCTGTTTTTT

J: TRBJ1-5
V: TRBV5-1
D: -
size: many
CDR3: CASSLNAGDQPQHF
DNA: TGCGCCAGCAGCTTGAACGCTGGGGATCAGCCCCAGCATTTT

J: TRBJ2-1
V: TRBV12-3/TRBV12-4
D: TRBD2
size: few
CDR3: CASSSAGTINEQFF
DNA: TGTGCCAGCAGTTCAGCGGGGACCATCAATGAGCAGTTCTTC

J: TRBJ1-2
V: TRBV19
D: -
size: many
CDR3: CASQNSADNYGYTF
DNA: TGTGCCAGTCAAAACAGTGCAGATAACTATGGCTACACCTTC